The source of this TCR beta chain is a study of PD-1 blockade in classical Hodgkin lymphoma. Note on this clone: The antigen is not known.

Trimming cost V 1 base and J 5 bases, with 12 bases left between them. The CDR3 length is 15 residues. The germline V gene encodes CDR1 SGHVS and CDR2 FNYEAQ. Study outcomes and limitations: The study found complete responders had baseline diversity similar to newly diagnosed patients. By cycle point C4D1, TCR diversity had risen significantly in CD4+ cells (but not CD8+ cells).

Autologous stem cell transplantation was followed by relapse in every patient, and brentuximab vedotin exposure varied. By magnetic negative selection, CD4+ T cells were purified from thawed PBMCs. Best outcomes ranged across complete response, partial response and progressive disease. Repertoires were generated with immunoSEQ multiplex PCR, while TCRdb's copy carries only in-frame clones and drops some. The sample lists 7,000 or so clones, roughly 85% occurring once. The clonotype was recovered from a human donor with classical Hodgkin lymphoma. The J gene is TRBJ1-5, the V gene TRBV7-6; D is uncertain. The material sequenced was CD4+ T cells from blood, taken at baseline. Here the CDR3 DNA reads TGTGCCAGCAGCTTAGTTTTGGGTTGGGATCAGCCCCAGCATTTT. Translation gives CASSLVLGWDQPQHF.